The TCR beta chain under discussion was sequenced for a study of OX40 agonist ivuxolimab in advanced cancers. Trimming cost V 11 bases and J 4 bases; bases outside gene matches: 11. The CDR3 is 14 residues long. In germline, CDR1 is LNHDA, CDR2 SQIVND (reference sequence). Only in-frame clones appear in the TCRdb table, and some are missing; sequencing was by immunoSEQ multiplex PCR. Of about 25,000 clones listed, 79% were seen once; the top ten hold under 40%. The V call is TRBV19, the J call TRBJ1-1; 9 bases line up with TRBD1. This specimen consisted of CD4+ or CD8+ T cells sorted from blood, obtained in a trial of the OX40 agonist ivuxolimab. The source is an adult with an advanced solid tumor such as melanoma, head and neck, liver or kidney cancer. The CDR3 DNA reads as TGTGCCTCCGCGGGACAGGGTAGGTTCACTGAAGCTTTCTTT. Translated: CASAGQGRFTEAFF.